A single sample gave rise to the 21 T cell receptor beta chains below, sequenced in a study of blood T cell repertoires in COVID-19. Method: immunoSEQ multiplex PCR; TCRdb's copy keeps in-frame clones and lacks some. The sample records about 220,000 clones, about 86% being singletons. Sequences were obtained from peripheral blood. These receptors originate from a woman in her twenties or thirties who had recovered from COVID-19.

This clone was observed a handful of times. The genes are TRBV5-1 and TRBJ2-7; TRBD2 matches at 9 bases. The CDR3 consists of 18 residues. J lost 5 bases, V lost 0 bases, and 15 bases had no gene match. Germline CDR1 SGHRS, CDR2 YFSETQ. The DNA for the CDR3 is TGCGCCAGCAGCTTGGGCGCGGGGGGGAACCCCCGACGCAACGAGCAGTACTTC. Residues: CASSLGAGGNPRRNEQYF.

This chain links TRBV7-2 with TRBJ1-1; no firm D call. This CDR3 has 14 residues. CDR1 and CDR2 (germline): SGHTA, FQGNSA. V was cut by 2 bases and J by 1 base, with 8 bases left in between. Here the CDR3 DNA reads TGTGCCAGCAGCTTAAGCCGAGCGAACACTGAAGCTTTCTTT. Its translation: CASSLSRANTEAFF.

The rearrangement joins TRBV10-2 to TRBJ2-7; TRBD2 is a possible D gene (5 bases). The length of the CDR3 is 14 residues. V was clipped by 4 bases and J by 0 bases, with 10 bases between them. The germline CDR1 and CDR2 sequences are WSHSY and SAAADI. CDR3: CASSVSGSSYEQYF. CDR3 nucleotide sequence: TGCGCCAGCAGTGTATCGGGGAGCTCCTACGAGCAGTACTTC.

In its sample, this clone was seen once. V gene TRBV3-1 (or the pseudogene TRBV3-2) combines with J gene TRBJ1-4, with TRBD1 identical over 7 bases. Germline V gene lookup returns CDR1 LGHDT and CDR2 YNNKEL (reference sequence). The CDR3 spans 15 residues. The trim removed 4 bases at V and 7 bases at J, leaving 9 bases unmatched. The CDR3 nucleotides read TGTGCCAGCAGCCCGCAGGGGGTTGTCGGTGAAAAACTGTTTTTT. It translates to CASSPQGVVGEKLFF.

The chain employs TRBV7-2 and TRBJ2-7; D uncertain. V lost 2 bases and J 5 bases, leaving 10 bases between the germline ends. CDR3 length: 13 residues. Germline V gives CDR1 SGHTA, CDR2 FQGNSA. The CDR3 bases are TGTGCCAGCAGCTTAAATACTTATAACGAGCAGTACTTC. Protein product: CASSLNTYNEQYF.

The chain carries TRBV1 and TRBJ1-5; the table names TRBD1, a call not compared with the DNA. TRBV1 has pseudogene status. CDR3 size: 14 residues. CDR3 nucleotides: TGCACCAGCAGCCAAGATAACAGGGTTCAGCCCCAGCATTTT. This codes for CTSSQDNRVQPQHF.

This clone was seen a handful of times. For the CDR3, the DNA is TGTGCCAGCAGTTTATCGCGTGGGGGAGGGAATGGCTACACCTTC. Translation: CASSLSRGGGNGYTF. J is TRBJ1-2 and V is TRBV27; perhaps TRBD1 as D (5 bases). Trimming pared 0 bases from V and 6 bases from J, leaving 14 bases between. Germline assignment: CDR1 MNHEY and CDR2 SMNVEV (reference sequence). The CDR3 consists of 15 residues.

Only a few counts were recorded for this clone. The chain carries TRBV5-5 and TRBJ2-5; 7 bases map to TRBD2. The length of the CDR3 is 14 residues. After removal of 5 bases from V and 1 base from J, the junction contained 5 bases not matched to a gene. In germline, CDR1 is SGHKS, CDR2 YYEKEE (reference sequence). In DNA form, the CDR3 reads TGTGCCAGCAGATCGCGGGGGTCCCAAGAGACCCAGTACTTC. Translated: CASRSRGSQETQYF. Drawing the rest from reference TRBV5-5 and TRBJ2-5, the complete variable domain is DAGVTQSPTHLIKTRGQQVTLRCSPISGHKSVSWYQQVLGQGPQFIFQYYEKEERGRGNFPDRFSARQFPNYSSELNVNALLLGDSALYLCASRSRGSQETQYFGPGTRLLVL.

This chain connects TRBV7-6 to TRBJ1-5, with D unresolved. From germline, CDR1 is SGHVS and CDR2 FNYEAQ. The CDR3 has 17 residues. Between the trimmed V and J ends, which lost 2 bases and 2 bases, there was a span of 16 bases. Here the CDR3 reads CASSLKPRGGGNQPQHF. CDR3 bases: TGTGCCAGCAGCTTAAAGCCCCGGGGAGGTGGCAATCAGCCCCAGCATTTT.

CDR3 DNA: TGTGCCAGTAGTCCCTCTCGACAGGCGATCACGGAGACCCAGTACTTC. Residues: CASSPSRQAITETQYF. The V gene is TRBV19, the J gene TRBJ2-5; D might be TRBD1 (6 bases). The CDR3 totals 16 residues. V was cut by 5 bases and J by 5 bases, with 21 bases left in between. Per germline, CDR1 LNHDA and CDR2 SQIVND (reference sequence).

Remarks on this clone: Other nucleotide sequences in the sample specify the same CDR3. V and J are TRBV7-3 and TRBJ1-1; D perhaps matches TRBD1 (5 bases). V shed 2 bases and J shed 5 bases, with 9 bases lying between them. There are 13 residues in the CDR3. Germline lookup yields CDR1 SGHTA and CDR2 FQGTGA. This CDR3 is CASSLSGGTEAFF. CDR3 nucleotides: TGTGCCAGCAGCTTATCGGGGGGGACTGAAGCTTTCTTT.

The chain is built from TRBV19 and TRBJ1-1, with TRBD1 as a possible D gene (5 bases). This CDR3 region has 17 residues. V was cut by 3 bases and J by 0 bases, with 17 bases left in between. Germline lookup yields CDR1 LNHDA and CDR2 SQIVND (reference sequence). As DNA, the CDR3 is TGTGCCAGTAGTATCAGTTCCAGGGATCTTCTGAACACTGAAGCTTTCTTT. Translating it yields CASSISSRDLLNTEAFF.

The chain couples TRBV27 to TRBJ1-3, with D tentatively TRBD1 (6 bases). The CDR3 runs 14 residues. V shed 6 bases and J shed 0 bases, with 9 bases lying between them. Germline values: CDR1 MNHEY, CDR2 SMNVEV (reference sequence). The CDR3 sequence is CASSLQGSGNTIYF. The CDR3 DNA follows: TGTGCCAGCAGCCTACAGGGCTCTGGAAACACCATATATTTT.

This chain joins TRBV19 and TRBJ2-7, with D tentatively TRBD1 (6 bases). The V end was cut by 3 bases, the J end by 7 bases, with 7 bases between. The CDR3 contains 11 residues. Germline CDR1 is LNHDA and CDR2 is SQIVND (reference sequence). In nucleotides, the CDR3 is TGTGCCAGTAGTATCACAGGGGAGCAGTACTTC. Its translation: CASSITGEQYF. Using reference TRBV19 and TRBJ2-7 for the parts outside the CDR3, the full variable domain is DGGITQSPKYLFRKEGQNVTLSCEQNLNHDAMYWYRQDPGQGLRLIYYSQIVNDFQKGDIAEGYSVSREKKESFPLTVTSAQKNPTAFYLCASSITGEQYFGPGTRLTVT.

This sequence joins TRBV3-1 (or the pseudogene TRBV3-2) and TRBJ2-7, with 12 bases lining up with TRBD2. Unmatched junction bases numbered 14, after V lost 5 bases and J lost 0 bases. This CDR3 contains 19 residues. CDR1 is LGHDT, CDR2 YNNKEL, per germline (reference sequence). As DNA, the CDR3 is TGTGCCAGCAGCGCACAGCTGACACTAGCGGGGGGCCACTCCTACGAGCAGTACTTC. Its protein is CASSAQLTLAGGHSYEQYF.

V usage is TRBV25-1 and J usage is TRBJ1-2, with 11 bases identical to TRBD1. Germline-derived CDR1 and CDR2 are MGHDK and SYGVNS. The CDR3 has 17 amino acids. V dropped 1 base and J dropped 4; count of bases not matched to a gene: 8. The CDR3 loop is CASSELSGTGGIYGYTF. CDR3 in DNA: TGTGCCAGCAGTGAATTATCGGGGACAGGGGGTATCTATGGCTACACCTTC.

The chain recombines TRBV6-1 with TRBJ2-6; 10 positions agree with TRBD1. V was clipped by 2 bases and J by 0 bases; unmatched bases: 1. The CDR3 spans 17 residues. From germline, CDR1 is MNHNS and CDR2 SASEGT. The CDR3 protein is CASSEWTGGSGANVLTF. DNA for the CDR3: TGTGCCAGCAGTGAATGGACAGGGGGCTCTGGGGCCAACGTCCTGACTTTC.

The DNA for the CDR3 is TGTGCCAGCAGCTCCGCCGGGACTAGCGGGGGCAATGAGCAGTTCTTC. It encodes CASSSAGTSGGNEQFF. The genes are TRBV5-8 and TRBJ2-1; 14 bases are a match to TRBD2. Germline V gene data show CDR1 as SGHTS and CDR2 as YDEGEE. Trimming removed 3 bases from V and 6 bases from J; junction bases left unmatched: 5. The length of the CDR3 is 16 residues.

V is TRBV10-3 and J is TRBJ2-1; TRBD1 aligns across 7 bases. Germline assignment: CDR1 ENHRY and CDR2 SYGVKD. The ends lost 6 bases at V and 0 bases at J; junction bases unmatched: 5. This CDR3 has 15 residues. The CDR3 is CAISQGESSYNEQFF. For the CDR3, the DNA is TGTGCCATCAGCCAGGGGGAGAGCTCCTACAATGAGCAGTTCTTC.

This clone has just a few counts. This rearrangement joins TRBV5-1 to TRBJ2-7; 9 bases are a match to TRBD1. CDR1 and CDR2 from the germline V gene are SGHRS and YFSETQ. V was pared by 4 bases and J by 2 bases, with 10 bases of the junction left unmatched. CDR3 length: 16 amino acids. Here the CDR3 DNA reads TGCGCCAGCAGCCCACGTCCCGGGACAGGGACCTACGAGCAGTACTTC. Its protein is CASSPRPGTGTYEQYF.

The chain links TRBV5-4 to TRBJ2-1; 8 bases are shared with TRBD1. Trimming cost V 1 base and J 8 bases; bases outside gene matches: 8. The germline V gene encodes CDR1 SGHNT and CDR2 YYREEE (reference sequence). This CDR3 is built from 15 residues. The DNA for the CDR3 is TGTGCCAGCAGCTTGTTGGCCGGGACAGGCGATGAGCAGTTCTTC. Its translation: CASSLLAGTGDEQFF.